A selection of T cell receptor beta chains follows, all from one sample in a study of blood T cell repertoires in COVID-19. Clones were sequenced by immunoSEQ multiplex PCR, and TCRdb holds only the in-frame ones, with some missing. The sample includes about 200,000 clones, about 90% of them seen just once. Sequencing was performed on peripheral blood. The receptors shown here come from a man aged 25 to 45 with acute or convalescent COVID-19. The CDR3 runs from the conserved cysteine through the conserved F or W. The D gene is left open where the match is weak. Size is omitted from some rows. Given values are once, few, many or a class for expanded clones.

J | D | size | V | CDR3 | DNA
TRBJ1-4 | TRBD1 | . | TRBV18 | CASSRAGTANEKLFF | TGTGCCAGCTCACGGGCCGGGACAGCGAATGAAAAACTGTTTTTT
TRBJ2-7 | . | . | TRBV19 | CASNLGGASEQYF | TGTGCCAGTAATTTGGGGGGGGCGAGCGAGCAGTACTTC
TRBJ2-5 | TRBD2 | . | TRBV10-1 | CASSASGRFETQYF | TGCGCCAGCAGTGCTAGCGGGAGGTTTGAGACCCAGTACTTC
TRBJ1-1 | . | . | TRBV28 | CASVRGRTEAFF | TGTGCCAGCGTAAGGGGAAGGACTGAAGCTTTCTTT
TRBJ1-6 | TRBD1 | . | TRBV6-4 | CASSRDRDGALHF | TGTGCCAGCAGCCGAGACAGGGACGGGGCCCTCCACTTT
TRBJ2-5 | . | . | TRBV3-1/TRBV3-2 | CASSLSGGSETQYF | TGTGCCAGCAGCCTATCGGGGGGCTCGGAGACCCAGTACTTC
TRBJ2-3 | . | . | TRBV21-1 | CASSDTSGTTDTQYF | TGTGCCAGCAGCGATACTAGCGGCACCACAGATACGCAGTATTTT
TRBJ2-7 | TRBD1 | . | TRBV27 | CASSSLGQGREQYF | TGTGCCAGCAGTTCGTTAGGACAGGGCCGCGAGCAGTACTTC
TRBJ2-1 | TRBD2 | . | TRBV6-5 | CASSDTSGGANEQFF | TGTGCCAGCAGCGACACTAGCGGGGGGGCGAATGAGCAGTTCTTC
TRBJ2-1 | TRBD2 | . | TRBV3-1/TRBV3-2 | CASSKEMARGGYNEQFF | TGTGCCAGCAGCAAAGAGATGGCGCGGGGGGGATACAATGAGCAGTTCTTC
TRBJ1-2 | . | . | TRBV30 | CAWSVDGGYYGYTF | TGTGCCTGGAGTGTAGACGGCGGATACTATGGCTACACCTTC
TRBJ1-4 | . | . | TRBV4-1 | CASSFLSGSLEKLFF | TGCGCCAGCAGCTTCCTCTCGGGGAGCCTGGAAAAACTGTTTTTT
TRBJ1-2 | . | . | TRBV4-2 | CASSQNTGRATF | TGTGCCAGCAGCCAAAATACAGGGAGGGCCACCTTC
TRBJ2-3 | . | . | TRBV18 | CASSPQLGESQYF | TGTGCCAGCTCACCACAGCTCGGAGAATCGCAGTATTTT
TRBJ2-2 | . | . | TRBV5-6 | CASSLALPGELFF | TGTGCCAGCAGCTTGGCACTTCCTGGGGAGCTGTTTTTT
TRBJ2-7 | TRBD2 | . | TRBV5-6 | CASSLNGGFIDEQYF | TGTGCCAGCAGCTTGAACGGGGGGTTCATCGACGAGCAGTACTTC
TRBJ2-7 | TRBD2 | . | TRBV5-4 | CASSLGAGDGYEQYF | TGTGCCAGCAGCTTGGGAGCGGGAGATGGATACGAGCAGTACTTC
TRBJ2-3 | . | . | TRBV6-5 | CASTINLGALDTQYF | TGTGCCAGCACCATCAACCTGGGGGCATTAGATACGCAGTATTTT
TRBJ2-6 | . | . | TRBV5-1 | CASSENPQGTGANVLTF | TGCGCCAGCAGCGAAAACCCTCAGGGAACTGGGGCCAACGTCCTGACTTTC
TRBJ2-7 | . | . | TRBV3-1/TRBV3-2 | CASSQGSGSEQYF | TGTGCCAGCAGCCAGGGTTCAGGAAGCGAGCAGTACTTC
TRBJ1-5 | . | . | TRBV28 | CASRPQVKQPQHF | TGTGCCAGCAGACCACAGGTAAAACAGCCCCAGCATTTT
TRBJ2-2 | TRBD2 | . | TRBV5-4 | CASSFLGGRGNTGELFF | TGTGCCAGCAGCTTTCTAGGTGGGAGGGGAAACACCGGGGAGCTGTTTTTT
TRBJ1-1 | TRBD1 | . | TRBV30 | CAWSNRGSTEAFF | TGTGCTTGGAGCAACAGGGGAAGCACTGAAGCTTTCTTT
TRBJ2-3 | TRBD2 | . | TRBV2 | CASSPSGRAADTQYF | TGTGCCAGCAGTCCTAGCGGGAGGGCCGCGGATACGCAGTATTTT
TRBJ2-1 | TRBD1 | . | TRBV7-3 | CASSFDRGSYNEQFF | TGTGCCAGCAGTTTCGACAGGGGTTCCTACAATGAGCAGTTCTTC
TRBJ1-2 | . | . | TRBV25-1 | CASSDSTTANYGYTF | TGTGCCAGCAGTGATTCAACCACGGCTAACTATGGCTACACCTTC
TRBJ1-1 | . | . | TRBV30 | CAWKYSVNTEAFF | TGTGCCTGGAAATACTCCGTGAACACTGAAGCTTTCTTT
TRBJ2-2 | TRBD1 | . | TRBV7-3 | CASSHTQGTGELFF | TGTGCCAGCAGCCACACACAGGGGACCGGGGAGCTGTTTTTT
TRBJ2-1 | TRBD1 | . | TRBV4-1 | CASSQTGQGREEQFF | TGCGCCAGCAGCCAAACAGGACAGGGACGGGAAGAGCAGTTCTTC
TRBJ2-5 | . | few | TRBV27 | CASSPRGALNQETQYF | TGTGCCAGCAGCCCACGGGGGGCCCTCAACCAAGAGACCCAGTACTTC
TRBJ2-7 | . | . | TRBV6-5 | CASSYSLGYYEQYF | TGTGCCAGCAGTTACTCACTAGGGTACTACGAGCAGTACTTC
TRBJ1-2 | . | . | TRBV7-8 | CASSARPVLGGYGYTF | TGTGCCAGCAGCGCCCGCCCGGTCCTCGGGGGCTATGGCTACACCTTC
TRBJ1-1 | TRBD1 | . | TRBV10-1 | CASSEDRGQNERHTEAFF | TGCGCCAGCAGTGAGGACAGGGGGCAAAATGAGCGGCACACTGAAGCTTTCTTT
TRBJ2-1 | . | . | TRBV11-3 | CASSTDFHRGNEQFF | TGTGCCAGCAGCACGGACTTCCACCGGGGGAATGAGCAGTTCTTC
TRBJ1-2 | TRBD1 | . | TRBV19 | CASTARGQGGTYGYTF | TGTGCCAGTACGGCGAGAGGACAGGGAGGAACCTATGGCTACACCTTC
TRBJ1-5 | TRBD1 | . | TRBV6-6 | CASRMTGEGNQPQHF | TGTGCCAGCAGAATGACAGGGGAGGGCAATCAGCCCCAGCATTTT
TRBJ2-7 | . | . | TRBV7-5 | CARSLARPYDTYEQYF | TGTGCCAGAAGCTTAGCCAGACCCTATGACACCTACGAGCAGTACTTC
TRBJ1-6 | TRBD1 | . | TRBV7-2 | CASSLDRGSPLHF | TGTGCCAGCAGCTTGGACAGGGGATCACCCCTCCACTTT
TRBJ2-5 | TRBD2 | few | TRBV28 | CASSTLRGVQETQYF | TGTGCCAGCAGCACTTTACGGGGGGTACAAGAGACCCAGTACTTC
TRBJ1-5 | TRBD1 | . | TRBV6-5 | CASRRGQGGQPQHF | TGTGCCAGCAGGCGGGGACAGGGAGGTCAGCCCCAGCATTTT
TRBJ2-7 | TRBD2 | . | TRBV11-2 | CASSLGFGTSLYEQYF | TGTGCCAGCAGCTTAGGGTTTGGGACTAGCCTCTACGAGCAGTACTTC
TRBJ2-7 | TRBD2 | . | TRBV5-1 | CASSLVPSGGRLNEQYF | TGCGCCAGCAGCTTGGTCCCTAGCGGCGGTCGATTGAACGAGCAGTACTTC
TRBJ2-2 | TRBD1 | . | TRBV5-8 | CASSAGQVNTGELFF | TGTGCCAGCAGCGCCGGACAGGTGAACACCGGGGAGCTGTTTTTT
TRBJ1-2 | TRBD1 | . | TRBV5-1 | CASSWDRIIANYGYTF | TGCGCCAGCAGCTGGGACAGGATTATAGCTAACTATGGCTACACCTTC
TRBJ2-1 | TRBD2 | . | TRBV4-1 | CASSPNGLAGLNNEQFF | TGCGCCAGCAGCCCGAACGGACTAGCGGGATTGAACAATGAGCAGTTCTTC
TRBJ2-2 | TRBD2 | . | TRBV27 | CASSLAGEKAGELFF | TGTGCCAGCAGTTTGGCGGGAGAAAAGGCCGGGGAGCTGTTTTTT
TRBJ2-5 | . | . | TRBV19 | CASSIGSIQETQYF | TGTGCCAGTAGTATAGGTTCAATTCAAGAGACCCAGTACTTC
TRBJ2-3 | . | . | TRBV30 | CAWVLGGDVTDTQYF | TGTGCCTGGGTGTTAGGGGGGGACGTCACAGATACGCAGTATTTT